Listed here are 7 T cell receptor beta chains from one sample, sequenced in a study of T-cell reconstitution after alpha-beta-depleted transplantation in children. Unique molecular identifiers featured in how the TCRbeta library was prepared. TCRdb passed the PCR reads through MiXCR, listing each CDR3 protein once. Of 700,000 to 950,000 distinct CDR3 sequences in the sample, roughly 15% were seen once. The source was PBMCs, mostly from graft donor cells, collected 360 days after TCRalphabeta/CD19-depleted stem cell transplant. The receptors come from a male patient between 5 and 17 years old who had a stem cell transplant for acute lymphoblastic leukemia, so the T cells may come from the graft donor.

In its sample, this clonotype was seen many times. The V gene is TRBV29-1, the J gene TRBJ2-2; D remains unclear. CDR1 and CDR2 (germline): SQVTM, ANQGSEA. CDR3 size: 15 residues. Trimming cost V 6 bases and J 0 bases, with 14 bases left between them. CDR3 nucleotide sequence: TGCAGCGTGTTGTGGGCGCCGACGAACACCGGGGAGCTGTTTTTT. Its translation: CSVLWAPTNTGELFF.

The chain carries TRBV7-9 and TRBJ2-7; D is undetermined. Trimming shortened V by 1 base and J by 9 bases, and 16 bases separated the two germline ends. The V gene's germline CDR1 is SEHNR and CDR2 FQNEAQ (reference sequence). The CDR3 runs 14 residues. The CDR3, as DNA: TGTGCCAGCAGCTTAGAACACAGTGCCCCTTCGCAGTACTTC. Residues: CASSLEHSAPSQYF.

A remark on this clonotype: Compared with germline, one end of the junction differs, possibly owing to a read error. The chain recombines TRBV20-1 with TRBJ2-7, with 10 bases aligning to TRBD2. This CDR3 contains 15 residues. Germline V gives CDR1 DFQATT, CDR2 SNEGSKA (reference sequence). The CDR3 loop reads CCARARTSGTYEQYF. In DNA form, the CDR3 reads TGCTGTGCTAGAGCCCGGACTAGCGGCACCTACGAGCAGTACTTC.

This rearrangement joins TRBV5-1 to TRBJ2-2, with D perhaps given as TRBD1 or TRBD2 (5 bases each). V gave up 4 bases and J gave up 3 bases, with 13 bases separating them. The CDR3 totals 15 residues. The germline V gene has CDR1 SGHRS and CDR2 YFSETQ. CDR3 residues: CASSQGRIHTGELFF. For the CDR3, the DNA is TGCGCCAGCAGCCAGGGACGGATTCACACCGGGGAGCTGTTTTTT.

This clonotype was recorded a few times. The V gene is TRBV6-1, the J gene TRBJ1-1; 8 nucleotides align to TRBD1. There are 13 residues in the CDR3. CDR1 is MNHNS, CDR2 SASEGT, per germline. V lost 10 bases to trimming and J lost 5 bases; unmatched junction nucleotides: 9. The CDR3 coding sequence is TGTGCCAATGCCCGACAGGGGAAGACTGAAGCTTTCTTT. This sequence encodes CANARQGKTEAFF.

This clonotype was seen at least ten times. The rearrangement links TRBV5-1 to TRBJ2-7; D not certain. Per germline, CDR1 SGHRS and CDR2 YFSETQ. CDR3 size: 13 residues. Trimming shortened V by 0 bases and J by 3 bases, and 7 bases separated the two germline ends. This chain's CDR3 is CASSLVEDYEQYF. The DNA of the CDR3 is TGCGCCAGCAGCTTGGTAGAGGACTACGAGCAGTACTTC.

In this sample, this clonotype turned up a few times. This sequence joins TRBV7-3 and TRBJ2-5; D is unresolved. V lost 6 bases and J 2 bases, leaving 10 bases between the germline ends. This CDR3 spans 13 amino acids. Per germline, CDR1 SGHTA and CDR2 FQGTGA. In nucleotides, the CDR3 is TGTGCCAGCAGTCGTTTACGGCAAGAGACCCAGTACTTC. This translates into CASSRLRQETQYF.